This TCR beta chain was found in a study of T-cell memory formation after mild COVID-19 (dated by TCRdb to 2020 to 2023). Study-wide context: TCR sequence clusters from the two donors were largely donor specific. In two donors, T-cell clones that expanded and contracted after mild COVID-19 were followed by sequencing TCRalpha and TCRbeta repertoires longitudinally. Two young, previously healthy adult volunteers, one female and one male, were included in the cohort.

Study-wide findings and limitations: Only a couple of mild cases were covered in the study, and larger cohorts including severe cases with pre-infection samples were considered necessary. SARS-CoV-2 specificity of the second-wave clones peaking on day 37 was not confirmed. Contracting CD4+ clones were located mainly in the CM and EM memory subsets, whereas CD8+ clones were found to be enriched in EMRA. Some responding clones were found in pre-infection memory, which suggests that pre-existing cross-reactive memory T cells took part in the SARS-CoV-2 response. Clones that contracted from day 15 to 85 showed balanced CD4/CD8 phenotypes, whereas a second wave of clones that expanded from day 15 to 37 leaned towards CD4+.

Reads for this sample came from an Illumina NovaSeq 6000. cDNA libraries for TCRalpha and TCRbeta were prepared by 5'RACE using constant-segment primers, with sample barcodes and unique molecular identifiers added. Trizol reagent was used to extract RNA from every sample. Amplification of the libraries took two PCR steps, and the second step added a second sample barcode plus Illumina TruSeq adapters. Sequencing of the libraries was done on an Illumina NovaSeq, producing 2 x 150 bp paired-end reads. Per the original workflow: With migec v1.2.7, reads were demultiplexed and then collapsed into UMI-guided consensus sequences. Using mixcr v2.1.11, the UMI consensuses were aligned to TRA and TRB V and J templates and assembled into clonotypes. A clonotype was counted as expanded or contracted only when both edgeR and NoisET called the clonotype significant, with the noise models trained on biological replicates. edgeR calls used a false discovery rate-adjusted p below 0.01 and a log2 fold-change threshold of 1. As an exploratory analysis of dynamics, max-normalized trajectories of the 1000 most abundant clonotypes were examined with PCA combined with hierarchical clustering. Separately sequenced CD4+ and CD8+ repertoires were used to assign a CD4 or CD8 phenotype to each responding clone. TCRdb cleaned the public reads at Q25 with fastp, built clones with MiXCR and kept in-frame beta chains. Identical CDR3 proteins give one entry, which carries the most common genes and DNA. TCRdb's processing, not the study's, gives the V and J calls here. The sample table holds around 440,000 distinct CDR3 sequences, of which 15% to 20% were seen once. The ten largest clones add up to roughly an eighth of the sample.

The CDR3, from cysteine to phenylalanine, totals 13 residues. The entry retains the CDR3 DNA only, 39 bases that are in frame from base 1. Reading the germline V gene (reference sequence) gives CDR1 MNHEY and CDR2 SMNVEV. Trimming takes 7 bases off V and 3 bases off J; junction bases not matched to a gene: 5. Remarks on this clonotype: The target of this receptor is not known. Base-call qualities are not available, and no considerably larger clone is one nucleotide away.

Ficoll-Paque density gradient centrifugation was the method used to isolate PBMCs. The chain couples TRBV27 to TRBJ2-7; 8 middle bases align to TRBD1. This clonotype was sampled from an adult woman who had mild COVID-19 (a few samples of this study predate the infection). The sample titles of this study are shuffled in the database, so cell type and time point are left out; the donor was told from shared clones. The specimen was PBMCs or a T cell subset sorted from them (not recorded which). This receptor carries the CDR3 CASMQGAGYEQYF. The nucleotide sequence is given as TGTGCCAGCATGCAGGGGGCGGGCTACGAGCAGTACTTC.